This T cell receptor (beta chain) was captured by sequencing in a study of blood T cells in healthy people across ages. The use of a sample-barcoded 5' primer and a J-beta primer mix characterized a second PCR of roughly 6 to 11 cycles. TCRdb itself ran the 5' RACE reads through MiXCR, one entry per CDR3 protein. Of 800,000 to 950,000 distinct CDR3 sequences listed, 25% to 35% were seen once; the top ten hold roughly 10%. Those donating, healthy Caucasian individuals from Russia, were aged about 6 to 100. Per individual sample, total RNA of at least 5 micrograms was extracted. V dropped 4 bases and J dropped 10; count of bases not matched to a gene: 9. This CDR3 spans 13 amino acids. Germline-derived CDR1 and CDR2 are SEHNR and FQNEAQ (reference sequence). The same data also contributed to another study, on T cells of mothers and their children.

The TCR was taken from a middle-aged woman in good health. The rearrangement uses TRBV7-9 and TRBJ1-2, with TRBD1 identical over 7 bases. Input material: blood. The CDR3 bases are TGTGCCAGCAGCTCTCCGGGACAGTTGGTCTACACCTTC. Protein sequence: CASSSPGQLVYTF.